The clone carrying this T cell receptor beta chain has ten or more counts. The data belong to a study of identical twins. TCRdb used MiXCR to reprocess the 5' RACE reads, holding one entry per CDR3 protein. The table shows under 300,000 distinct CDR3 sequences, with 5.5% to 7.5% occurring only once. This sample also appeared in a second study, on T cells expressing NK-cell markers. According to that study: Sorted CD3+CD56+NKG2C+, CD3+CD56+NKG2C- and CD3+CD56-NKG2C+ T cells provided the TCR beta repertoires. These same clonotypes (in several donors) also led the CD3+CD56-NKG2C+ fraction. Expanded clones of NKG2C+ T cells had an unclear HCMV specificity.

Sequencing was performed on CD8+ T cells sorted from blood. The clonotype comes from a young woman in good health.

CDR3 in DNA: TGTGCCAGCAGCTTCGGGGCCAACGTCCTGACTTTC. Its translation is CASSFGANVLTF. The chain couples TRBV7-9 to TRBJ2-6; D not certain. Germline CDR1 and CDR2: SEHNR and FQNEAQ (reference sequence). Trimming left V 3 bases short and J 4 bases short, with 1 base between. There are 12 residues in the CDR3.